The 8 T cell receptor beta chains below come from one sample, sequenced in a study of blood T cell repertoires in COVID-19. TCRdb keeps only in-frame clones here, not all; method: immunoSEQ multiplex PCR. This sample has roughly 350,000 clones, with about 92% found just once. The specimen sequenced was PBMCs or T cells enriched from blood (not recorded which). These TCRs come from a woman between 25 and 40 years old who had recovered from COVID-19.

Written as DNA, the CDR3 is TGCGCCAGCAGCTTGGCGACAGGGAACCAAGAGACCCAGTACTTC. This encodes CASSLATGNQETQYF. The chain uses TRBV5-1 and TRBJ2-5; 7 nucleotides align to TRBD1. There are 15 residues in the CDR3. Looked up from germline, CDR1 is SGHRS and CDR2 is YFSETQ. Trimming cost V 0 bases and J 0 bases; bases outside gene matches: 2.

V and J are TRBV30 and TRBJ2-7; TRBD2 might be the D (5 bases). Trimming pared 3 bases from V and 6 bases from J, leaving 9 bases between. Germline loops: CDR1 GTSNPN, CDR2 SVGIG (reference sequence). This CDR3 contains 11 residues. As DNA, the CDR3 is TGTGCCTGGAGGGTAGGGAGCGAGCAGTACTTC. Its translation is CAWRVGSEQYF.

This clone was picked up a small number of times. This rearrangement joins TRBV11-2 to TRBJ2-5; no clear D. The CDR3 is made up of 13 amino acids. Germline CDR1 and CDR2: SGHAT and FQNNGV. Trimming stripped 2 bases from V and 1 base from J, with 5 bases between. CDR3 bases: TGTGCCAGCAGCTTAAACTTCCAAGAGACCCAGTACTTC. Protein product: CASSLNFQETQYF.

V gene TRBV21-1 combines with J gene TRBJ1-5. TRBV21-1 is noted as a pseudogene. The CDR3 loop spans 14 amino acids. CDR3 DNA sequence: TGTGCCAGCAGCAAACGCCGGAGCAATCAGCCCCAGCATTTT. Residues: CASSKRRSNQPQHF.

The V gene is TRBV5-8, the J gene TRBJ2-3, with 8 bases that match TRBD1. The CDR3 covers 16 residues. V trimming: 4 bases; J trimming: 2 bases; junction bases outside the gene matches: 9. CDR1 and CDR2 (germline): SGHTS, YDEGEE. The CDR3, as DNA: TGTGCCAGCAGCCCTGGACAGGGTGGGGACACAGATACGCAGTATTTT. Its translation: CASSPGQGGDTDTQYF. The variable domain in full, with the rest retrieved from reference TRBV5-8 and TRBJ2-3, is EAGVTQSPTHLIKTRGQQATLRCSPISGHTSVYWYQQALGLGLQFLLWYDEGEERNRGNFPPRFSGRQFPNYSSELNVNALELEDSALYLCASSPGQGGDTDTQYFGPGTRLTVL.

The CDR3 here is CASSLVKGAYEQYF. Written as DNA, the CDR3 is TGCGCCAGCAGCTTGGTCAAGGGGGCCTACGAGCAGTACTTC. The genes are TRBV5-1 and TRBJ2-7, with D possibly matching TRBD1 (6 bases). CDR1 and CDR2 from the germline V gene are SGHRS and YFSETQ. This CDR3 has 14 amino acids. V was cut by 0 bases and J by 2 bases, with 9 bases left in between.

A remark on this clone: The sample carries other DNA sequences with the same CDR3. CDR3 sequence (DNA): TGTGCCAGCAGCTTAGCGGGAGGATACAATGAGCAGTTCTTC. Translated, it gives CASSLAGGYNEQFF. J is TRBJ2-1 and V is TRBV7-9; a weak D match, TRBD2 (6 bases). The CDR3 loop spans 14 amino acids. The V gene's germline CDR1 is SEHNR and CDR2 FQNEAQ (reference sequence). The ends were cut back, 0 bases at V and 4 bases at J, with 7 bases in the middle.

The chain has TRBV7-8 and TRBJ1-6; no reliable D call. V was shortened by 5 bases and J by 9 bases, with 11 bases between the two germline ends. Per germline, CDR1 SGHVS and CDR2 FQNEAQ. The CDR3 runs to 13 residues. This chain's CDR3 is CASSKGERSPLHF. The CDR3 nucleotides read TGTGCCAGCAGCAAAGGAGAACGTTCACCCCTCCACTTT.